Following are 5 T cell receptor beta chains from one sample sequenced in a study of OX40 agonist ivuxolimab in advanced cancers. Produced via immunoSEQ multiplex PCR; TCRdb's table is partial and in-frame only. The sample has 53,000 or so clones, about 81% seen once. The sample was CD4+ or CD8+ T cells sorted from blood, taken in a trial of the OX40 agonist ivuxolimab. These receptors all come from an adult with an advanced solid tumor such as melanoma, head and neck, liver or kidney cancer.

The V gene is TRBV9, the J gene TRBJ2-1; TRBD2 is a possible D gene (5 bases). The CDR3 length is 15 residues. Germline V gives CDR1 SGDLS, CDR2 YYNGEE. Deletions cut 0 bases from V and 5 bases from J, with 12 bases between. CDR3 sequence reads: CASSVAPAENNEQFF. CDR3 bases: TGTGCCAGCAGCGTAGCTCCAGCGGAAAACAATGAGCAGTTCTTC. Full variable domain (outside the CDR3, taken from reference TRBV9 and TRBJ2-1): DSGVTQTPKHLITATGQRVTLRCSPRSGDLSVYWYQQSLDQGLQFLIQYYNGEERAKGNILERFSAQQFPDLHSELNLSSLELGDSALYFCASSVAPAENNEQFFGPGTRLTVL.

The CDR3 nucleotides read TGTGCCAGCAAGGTAGGGGCAATGAACACTGAAGCTTTCTTT. It encodes CASKVGAMNTEAFF. V is TRBV27 and J is TRBJ1-1; D is perhaps TRBD1 (5 bases). CDR3 length equals 14 residues. The V end lost 7 bases, the J end lost 0 bases, and 12 bases lay between the germline ends. Germline values: CDR1 MNHEY, CDR2 SMNVEV (reference sequence).

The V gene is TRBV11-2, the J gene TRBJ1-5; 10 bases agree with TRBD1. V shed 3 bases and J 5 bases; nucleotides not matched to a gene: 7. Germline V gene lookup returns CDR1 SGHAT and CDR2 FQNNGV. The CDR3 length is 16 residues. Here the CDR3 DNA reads TGTGCCAGCAGCTTGGGGGACAGGGGAAGGCATCAGCCCCAGCATTTT. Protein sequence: CASSLGDRGRHQPQHF.

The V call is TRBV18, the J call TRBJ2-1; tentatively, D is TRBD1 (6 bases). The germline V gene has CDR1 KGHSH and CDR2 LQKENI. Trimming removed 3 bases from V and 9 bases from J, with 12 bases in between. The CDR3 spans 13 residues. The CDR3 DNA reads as TGTGCCAGCTCACCGGCAGGGGATGCTGAGCAGTTCTTC. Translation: CASSPAGDAEQFF.

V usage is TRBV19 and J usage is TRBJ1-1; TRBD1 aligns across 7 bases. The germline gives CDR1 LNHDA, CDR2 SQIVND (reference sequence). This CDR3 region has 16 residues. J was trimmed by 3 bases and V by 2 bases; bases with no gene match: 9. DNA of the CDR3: TGTGCCAGTAGTATAACGGGAGGGGGCAAGGACACTGAAGCTTTCTTT. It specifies CASSITGGGKDTEAFF.